A selection of T cell receptor beta chains follows, all from one sample in a study of T cell responses to AZD1222 COVID-19 vaccine. TCRdb's copy holds only in-frame clones and misses some; the assay was immunoSEQ multiplex PCR. Of around 140,000 clones in the sample, roughly 90% were seen once. The sequencing used peripheral blood, collected 28 days after the second AZD1222 dose. These receptors were taken from an adult who received the AZD1222 COVID-19 vaccine. Each CDR3 is given with its conserved first and last residue. The order of the fields is D gene, J gene, clone size, V gene, CDR3 length, CDR3 protein, CDR3 DNA. A D gene is named only where the DNA matches it firmly. Clone size is not always given. Where it is, it says once, few, many or a class for expanded clones.

>TRBD2|TRBJ2-7|-|TRBV20-1|15
CSASKTSGGTYEQYF
TGCAGTGCTAGTAAGACTAGCGGGGGCACCTACGAGCAGTACTTC
>-|TRBJ2-1|once|TRBV6-2/TRBV6-3|12
CASSPSLVEQFF
TGTGCCAGCAGCCCCTCACTGGTCGAGCAGTTCTTC
>-|TRBJ1-4|-|TRBV5-1|15
CASSYGGGQNEKLFF
TGCGCCAGCAGCTACGGTGGGGGGCAGAATGAAAAACTGTTTTTT
>TRBD2|TRBJ2-2|-|TRBV9|14
CASSEAGAAGELFF
TGTGCCAGCAGCGAAGCGGGAGCAGCCGGGGAGCTGTTTTTT
>-|TRBJ2-5|-|TRBV5-6|14
CASNKGGPSGTQYF
TGTGCCAGCAACAAGGGGGGGCCGTCGGGGACCCAGTACTTC
>-|TRBJ2-2|-|TRBV18|14
CASSPTANTGELFF
TGTGCCAGCTCACCGACAGCGAACACCGGGGAGCTGTTTTTT
>-|TRBJ1-4|-|TRBV3-1/TRBV3-2|17
CASSQAEGTATNEKLFF
TGTGCCAGCAGCCAAGCGGAGGGGACTGCTACTAATGAAAAACTGTTTTTT
>-|TRBJ2-2|-|TRBV10-3|13
CAIRAPKDGELFF
TGTGCCATCAGAGCGCCCAAGGACGGGGAGCTGTTTTTT
>TRBD1|TRBJ1-1|-|TRBV27|13
CASSGTGKTEAFF
TGTGCCAGCAGTGGGACAGGGAAAACTGAAGCTTTCTTT
>-|TRBJ2-7|-|TRBV19|15
CASSKDSQASYEQYF
TGTGCCAGTAGCAAGGACAGCCAGGCCTCCTACGAGCAGTACTTC
>-|TRBJ1-1|once|TRBV4-2|13
CASSQGGNTEAFF
TGTGCCAGCAGCCAAGGGGGGAACACTGAAGCTTTCTTT
>-|TRBJ1-2|-|TRBV4-2|15
CASSQDSRGEVGYTF
TGTGCCAGCAGCCAAGATTCGAGGGGAGAGGTTGGCTACACCTTC
>TRBD2|TRBJ2-1|few|TRBV18|16
CASSPPGTSALYEQFF
TGTGCCAGCTCACCTCCCGGGACTAGCGCTCTCTATGAGCAGTTCTTC
>-|TRBJ1-4|-|TRBV2|13
CASRTGVNEKLFF
TGTGCCAGCAGGACAGGAGTTAATGAAAAACTGTTTTTT
>-|TRBJ2-3|-|TRBV15|12
CATSLGADTQYF
TGTGCCACCAGTCTCGGCGCAGATACGCAGTATTTT
>-|TRBJ2-7|-|TRBV18|17
CASSPAALALLVGEQYF
TGTGCCAGCTCACCAGCCGCCCTAGCGTTATTGGTGGGCGAGCAGTACTTC
>-|TRBJ1-2|-|TRBV28|14
CASSPMRVPYGYTF
TGTGCCAGCAGCCCGATGAGGGTGCCCTATGGCTACACCTTC
>-|TRBJ1-3|-|TRBV9|16
CASSVAGSSSGNTIYF
TGTGCCAGCAGCGTAGCTGGGTCCTCCTCTGGAAACACCATATATTTT
>-|TRBJ2-1|-|TRBV27|16
CASSRGGSPLYNEQFF
TGTGCCAGCAGTAGGGGTGGGAGCCCCTTGTACAATGAGCAGTTCTTC
>-|TRBJ2-1|-|TRBV12-3/TRBV12-4|12
CASSYPYNEQFF
TGTGCCAGCAGTTACCCATACAATGAGCAGTTCTTC
>-|TRBJ2-7|-|TRBV6-5|15
CASSYSRGLPYEQYF
TGTGCCAGCAGTTACAGTAGAGGGCTCCCTTATGAGCAGTACTTC
>-|TRBJ2-1|once|TRBV20-1|15
CSASDYRVSYNEQFF
TGCAGTGCTAGTGATTACAGGGTGTCCTACAATGAGCAGTTCTTC
>-|TRBJ2-3|few|TRBV12-5|11
CASRRADTQYF
TGTGCTAGTCGTAGGGCAGATACGCAGTATTTT
>-|TRBJ1-3|-|TRBV10-2|15
CASGTIGSSGNTIYF
TGCGCCAGCGGGACAATCGGGAGCTCTGGAAACACCATATATTTT
>TRBD2|TRBJ2-2|-|TRBV6-6|16
CASRLGLGPNTGELFF
TGTGCCAGCAGACTAGGACTAGGCCCTAACACCGGGGAGCTGTTTTTT
>-|TRBJ2-1|-|TRBV21-1|15
CASSRGTAYYNEQFF
TGTGCCAGCAGCCGGGGGACAGCCTATTACAATGAGCAGTTCTTC
>TRBD1|TRBJ2-1|-|TRBV11-3|16
CASSSITGTGENEQFF
TGTGCCAGCAGCTCCATAACCGGGACAGGGGAGAATGAGCAGTTCTTC
>-|TRBJ2-3|-|TRBV28|15
CASSYEGRRAYPQYF
TGTGCCAGCAGTTATGAGGGACGGCGTGCCTATCCGCAGTATTTT
>TRBD1|TRBJ2-1|-|TRBV6-6|15
CASIIPGQGYNEQFF
TGTGCCAGCATTATTCCGGGACAGGGCTACAATGAGCAGTTCTTC
>-|TRBJ1-2|-|TRBV27|13
CASSPAGTNGYTF
TGTGCCAGCAGCCCCGCAGGGACGAATGGCTACACCTTC
>TRBD1|TRBJ2-5|-|TRBV7-2|15
CASSLGTGVQETQYF
TGTGCCAGCAGCTTAGGGACAGGGGTCCAAGAGACCCAGTACTTC
>-|TRBJ2-5|-|TRBV19|16
CASSIRGKSFGETQYF
TGTGCCAGTAGTATCAGGGGTAAATCCTTCGGAGAGACCCAGTACTTC
>-|TRBJ2-2|-|TRBV29-1|16
CSVTPGTRGDTGELFF
TGCAGCGTTACCCCCGGGACACGGGGAGACACCGGGGAGCTGTTTTTT
>TRBD1|TRBJ1-1|-|TRBV4-2|15
CASSPETGSNTEAFF
TGTGCCAGCAGCCCGGAGACAGGGTCGAACACTGAAGCTTTCTTT
>TRBD1|TRBJ1-5|-|TRBV3-1/TRBV3-2|15
CASSQAGQGSQPQHF
TGTGCCAGCAGCCAAGCGGGACAGGGGAGTCAGCCCCAGCATTTT
>-|TRBJ2-1|-|TRBV2|10
CASAVGQQFF
TGTGCCAGCGCTGTTGGACAGCAGTTCTTC
>TRBD1|TRBJ2-7|-|TRBV2|15
CASGGQGMGSYEQYF
TGTGCCAGTGGGGGACAGGGAATGGGCTCCTACGAGCAGTACTTC
>-|TRBJ1-6|-|TRBV5-1|13
CASSLSFDSPLHF
TGCGCCAGCAGCTTGTCCTTTGATTCACCCCTCCACTTT
>-|TRBJ2-7|-|TRBV18|15
CASSPIRGETYEQYF
TGTGCCAGCTCACCGATCCGGGGAGAGACCTACGAGCAGTACTTC
>-|TRBJ1-1|-|TRBV6-2/TRBV6-3|15
CASSAALGGATEAFF
TGTGCCAGCAGTGCCGCCTTGGGAGGGGCCACTGAAGCTTTCTTT
>-|TRBJ1-1|-|TRBV7-2|14
CASSATRGSSEAFF
TGTGCCAGCAGCGCAACCAGGGGTTCTTCTGAAGCTTTCTTT
>-|TRBJ1-1|-|TRBV6-1|11
CASIASTEAFF
TGTGCCAGCATAGCCTCGACTGAAGCTTTCTTT
>TRBD1|TRBJ1-6|-|TRBV7-2|16
CASRTQGSSYNSPLHF
TGTGCCAGCAGGACACAGGGGAGCTCCTATAATTCACCCCTCCACTTT
>-|TRBJ2-1|-|TRBV28|15
CASSFGVMAYNEQFF
TGTGCCAGCAGTTTCGGGGTCATGGCTTACAATGAGCAGTTCTTC
>-|TRBJ1-1|-|TRBV11-3|13
CASSFQYYTEAFF
TGTGCCAGCAGCTTTCAATACTATACTGAAGCTTTCTTT
>-|TRBJ1-4|-|TRBV13|17
CASSSTERGATNEKLFF
TGTGCCAGCAGCTCGACAGAGCGAGGAGCAACTAATGAAAAACTGTTTTTT
>-|TRBJ2-1|-|TRBV2|12
CASRSGDNEQFF
TGTGCCAGCAGGTCAGGGGACAATGAGCAGTTCTTC
>-|TRBJ1-2|-|TRBV6-2/TRBV6-3|13
CASSYDSDYGYTF
TGTGCCAGCAGTTACGACTCGGACTATGGCTACACCTTC
>TRBD1|TRBJ1-3|-|TRBV19|17
CASPPLRTGHSGNTIYF
TGTGCCAGTCCCCCTTTGAGGACAGGGCACTCTGGAAACACCATATATTTT
>TRBD2|TRBJ2-1|-|TRBV2|14
CASFWAGGGNEQFF
TGTGCCAGCTTTTGGGCGGGAGGGGGTAATGAGCAGTTCTTC
>-|TRBJ1-2|-|TRBV9|15
CASSVGREGDYGYTF
TGTGCCAGCAGCGTAGGTAGGGAGGGGGACTATGGCTACACCTTC
>TRBD1|TRBJ1-2|-|TRBV19|16
CASSARGQGANYGYTF
TGTGCCAGTAGTGCACGTGGACAGGGTGCTAACTATGGCTACACCTTC
>-|TRBJ1-1|-|TRBV3-1/TRBV3-2|15
CASSQEAGGITEAFF
TGTGCCAGCAGCCAAGAGGCCGGGGGCATCACTGAAGCTTTCTTT